Here is one T cell receptor (beta chain) with its context. One end of the junction fails to match germline, which may point to a read error. The sample is drawn from a study of shared clonotypes between healthy human individuals. Once extracted for a subset, genomic DNA was divided evenly among several immunoSEQ plates. Amplification in unsorted PBMC replicate PCRs started from about 280 ng DNA, which equals tens of thousands of T cell genomes. This table comes from immunoSEQ multiplex PCR, and its TCRdb copy is limited to in-frame clones, with some not included. The table includes about 490,000 clones, less than 80% detected once. Without sorting, samples used tens of millions of PBMCs for genomic DNA. The CDR3 is 15 amino acids. Germline V gene data show CDR1 as MGHRA and CDR2 as YSYEKL.

The receptor comes from a woman aged 40 to 55 in good health. Some clones in this sample may be carry-over from other donors' samples. Sequencing was done on a sample of PBMCs. V gene TRBV4-1 combines with J gene TRBJ2-5; D possibly corresponds to TRBD1 (5 bases). The CDR3 here is CASSQGWAGQETRYF. The CDR3 DNA sequence: TGCGCCAGCAGCCAAGGGTGGGCAGGGCAAGAGACCCGGTACTTC.